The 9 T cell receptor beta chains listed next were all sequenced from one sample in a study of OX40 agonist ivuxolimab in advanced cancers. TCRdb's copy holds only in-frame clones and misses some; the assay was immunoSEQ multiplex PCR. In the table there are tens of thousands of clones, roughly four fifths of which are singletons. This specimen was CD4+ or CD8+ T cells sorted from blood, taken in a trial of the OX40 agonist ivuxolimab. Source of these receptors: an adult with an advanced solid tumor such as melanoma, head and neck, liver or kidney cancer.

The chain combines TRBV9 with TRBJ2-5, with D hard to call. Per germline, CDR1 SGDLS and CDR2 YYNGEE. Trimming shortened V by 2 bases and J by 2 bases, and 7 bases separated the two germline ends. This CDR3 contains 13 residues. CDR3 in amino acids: CASSVVGQETQYF. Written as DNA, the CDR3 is TGTGCCAGCAGCGTTGTGGGGCAAGAGACCCAGTACTTC.

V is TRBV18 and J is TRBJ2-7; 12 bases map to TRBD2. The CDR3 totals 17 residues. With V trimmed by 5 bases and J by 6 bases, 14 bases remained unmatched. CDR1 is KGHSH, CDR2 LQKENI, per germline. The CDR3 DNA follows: TGTGCCAGCTCAACAGACAGAGACAGGACTAGCGGGATCGAGCAGTACTTC. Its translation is CASSTDRDRTSGIEQYF.

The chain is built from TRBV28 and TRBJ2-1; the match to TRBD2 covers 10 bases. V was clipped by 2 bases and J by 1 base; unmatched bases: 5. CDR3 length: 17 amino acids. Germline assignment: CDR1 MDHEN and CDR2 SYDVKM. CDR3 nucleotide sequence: TGTGCCAGCAGTTTAGTGCTAGCGGGAGATTCCTACAATGAGCAGTTCTTC. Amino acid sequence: CASSLVLAGDSYNEQFF.

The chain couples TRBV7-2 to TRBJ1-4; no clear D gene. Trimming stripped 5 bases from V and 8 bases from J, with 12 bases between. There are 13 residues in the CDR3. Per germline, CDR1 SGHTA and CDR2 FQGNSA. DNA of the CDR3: TGTGCCAGCAGCAGGTCGGCCATAGAAAAACTGTTTTTT. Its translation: CASSRSAIEKLFF.

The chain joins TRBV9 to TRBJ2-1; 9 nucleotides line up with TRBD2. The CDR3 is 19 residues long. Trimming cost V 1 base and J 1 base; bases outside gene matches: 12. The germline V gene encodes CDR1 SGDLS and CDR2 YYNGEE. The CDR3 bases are TGTGCCAGCAGCGTAAGGGCGGGAGGGCCTTTTGGGTCCTACAATGAGCAGTTCTTC. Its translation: CASSVRAGGPFGSYNEQFF.

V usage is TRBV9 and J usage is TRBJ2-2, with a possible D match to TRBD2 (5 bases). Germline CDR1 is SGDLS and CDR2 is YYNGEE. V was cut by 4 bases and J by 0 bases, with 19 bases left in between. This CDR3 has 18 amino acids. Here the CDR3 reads CASSPSATGKANTGELFF. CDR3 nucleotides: TGTGCCAGCAGCCCGTCTGCGACGGGGAAAGCGAACACCGGGGAGCTGTTTTTT.

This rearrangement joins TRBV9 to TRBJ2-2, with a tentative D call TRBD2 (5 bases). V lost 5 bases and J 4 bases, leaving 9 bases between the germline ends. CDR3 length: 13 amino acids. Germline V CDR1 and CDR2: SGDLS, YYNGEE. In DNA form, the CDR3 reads TGTGCCAGCAGGCCGGACTTCACCGGGGAGCTGTTTTTT. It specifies CASRPDFTGELFF.

This CDR3 is CASSLDVPKGRDEKLFF. The CDR3 region has the DNA TGCGCCAGCAGTCTCGACGTCCCGAAGGGGAGGGATGAAAAACTGTTTTTT. The chain recombines TRBV23-1 with TRBJ1-4; D perhaps matches TRBD1 (5 bases). TRBV23-1 carries the ORF label, with uncertain function. This CDR3 is 17 amino acids long. Trimming pared 4 bases from V and 6 bases from J, leaving 21 bases between.

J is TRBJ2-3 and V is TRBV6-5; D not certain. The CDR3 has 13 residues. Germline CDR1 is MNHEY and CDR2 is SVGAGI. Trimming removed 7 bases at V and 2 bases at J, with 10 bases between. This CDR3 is CASTQRFTDTQYF. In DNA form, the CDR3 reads TGTGCCAGCACACAGCGCTTCACAGATACGCAGTATTTT.